These 17 T cell receptor beta chains came from one sample sequenced in a study of regulatory T cells in long-lasting Graves disease. Specified time point: persistent/refractory GD, antithyroid drugs over 5 years with positive TRAb. The TCR library was prepared using RNA isolated from PBMCs. Arm-PCR of CDR3 regions and iRepertoire HTBI primers were the basis on which TCR beta libraries were built. TCRdb recomputed calls from the multiplex PCR reads with MiXCR, one row per CDR3 protein. The sample yields some 470,000 distinct CDR3 sequences, 20% to 25% seen once. This specimen was peripheral blood mononuclear cells (PBMCs), taken when the disease was refractory, from a patient treated with antithyroid drugs. Every receptor here comes from a female donor with Graves disease.

The table lists this clonotype with many counts. The chain couples TRBV7-8 to TRBJ1-5; 9 positions agree with TRBD1. With 5 bases clipped from V and 4 bases from J, the junction kept 6 bases outside the gene matches. Germline CDR1 and CDR2: SGHVS and FQNEAQ. This CDR3 region has 15 residues. This CDR3 reads CASSHRTGDNQPQHF. The DNA for the CDR3 is TGTGCCAGCAGCCATCGGACAGGGGATAATCAGCCCCAGCATTTT.

To note about this clonotype: A much larger clone lies one base from this, so it may be a read error. The CDR3 region is CASSIRGPGEPFF. The CDR3 DNA reads TGTGCCAGCAGCATCAGGGGGCCGGGGGAGCCGTTTTTT. The chain uses TRBV6-2 or TRBV6-3 and TRBJ2-2, with 8 bases lining up with TRBD1. The length of the CDR3 is 13 residues. Germline values: CDR1 MNHEY, CDR2 SVGEGT.

The V and J genes are TRBV13 and TRBJ1-2; a possible D gene is TRBD1 (6 bases). Deletions cut 3 bases from V and 6 bases from J, with 14 bases between. The germline V gene has CDR1 PRHDT and CDR2 FYEKMQ (reference sequence). The CDR3 length is 14 residues. The CDR3 sequence is CASSFPSGQNGYTF. As DNA, the CDR3 is TGTGCCAGCAGCTTCCCCAGTGGACAGAATGGCTACACCTTC.

This clonotype has ten or more counts. This rearrangement joins TRBV5-8 to TRBJ1-5, with D possibly TRBD1 on 5 matching bases. The V gene lost 0 bases and the J gene lost 3 bases, with 10 bases spanning the gap. The germline V gene has CDR1 SGHTS and CDR2 YDEGEE. This CDR3 region has 15 residues. The chain's CDR3 is CASSLETGPNQPQHF. CDR3 DNA: TGTGCCAGCAGCTTGGAAACGGGACCCAATCAGCCCCAGCATTTT. The whole variable domain, filled in from reference TRBV5-8 and TRBJ1-5, reads EAGVTQSPTHLIKTRGQQATLRCSPISGHTSVYWYQQALGLGLQFLLWYDEGEERNRGNFPPRFSGRQFPNYSSELNVNALELEDSALYLCASSLETGPNQPQHFGDGTRLSIL.

The chain employs TRBV30 and TRBJ2-2; weak D call: TRBD2 (6 bases). Looked up from germline, CDR1 is GTSNPN and CDR2 is SVGIG (reference sequence). Trimming stripped 2 bases from V and 7 bases from J, with 14 bases between. The CDR3 is 14 residues long. The CDR3 sequence is CAWSILLASGELFF. For the CDR3, the DNA is TGTGCCTGGAGTATTTTACTAGCCAGCGGGGAGCTGTTTTTT.

There are many counts of this clonotype. The chain has TRBV6-5 and TRBJ1-1; D gene ambiguous. Looked up from germline, CDR1 is MNHEY and CDR2 is SVGAGI. V gave up 4 bases and J gave up 0 bases, with 6 bases separating them. The CDR3 extends over 13 amino acids. The CDR3 region is CASSFQVNTEAFF. The CDR3 DNA follows: TGTGCCAGCAGTTTCCAGGTGAACACTGAAGCTTTCTTT.

This clonotype was detected many times. The chain employs TRBV6-2 or TRBV6-3 and TRBJ2-7; D is unresolved. The V end was cut by 7 bases, the J end by 2 bases, with 12 bases between. Germline V gene lookup returns CDR1 MNHEY and CDR2 SVGEGT. The CDR3 has 13 residues. In nucleotides, the CDR3 is TGTGCCAGCACCATGGGGTATCCCTACGAGCAGTACTTC. It encodes CASTMGYPYEQYF.

This chain connects TRBV5-1 to TRBJ2-2; 9 positions agree with TRBD1. J gave up 7 bases and V 4 bases, and 14 bases lay outside the gene matches. The CDR3 length is 17 residues. Germline lookup yields CDR1 SGHRS and CDR2 YFSETQ. The chain's CDR3 is CASSDDTGTGRVGELFF. CDR3 sequence (DNA): TGCGCCAGCAGCGATGACACCGGGACAGGGAGGGTCGGGGAGCTGTTTTTT.

The sample holds many counts of this clonotype. CDR3 DNA: TGTGCCAGCAGCCCGAGGGGGCGGTTTGGAAACACCATATATTTT. Translation: CASSPRGRFGNTIYF. The chain couples TRBV28 to TRBJ1-3; TRBD1 aligns across 7 bases. CDR3 length: 15 residues. Germline CDR1 is MDHEN and CDR2 is SYDVKM. V lost 6 bases, J lost 3 bases, and 8 bases stayed unmatched.

CDR3 region: CASSYSAGRVERRPQAFF. CDR3 coding DNA: TGTGCCAGCAGTTACTCGGCAGGTCGGGTCGAAAGAAGGCCTCAAGCTTTCTTT. This rearrangement joins TRBV6-5 to TRBJ1-1; D remains ambiguous. Germline V CDR1 and CDR2: MNHEY, SVGAGI. The CDR3 covers 18 residues. With 0 bases removed from V and 9 bases from J, the gap between germline ends came to 26 bases.

The chain joins TRBV12-3 or TRBV12-4 to TRBJ2-2; the D call may be TRBD1 or TRBD2 (5 bases each). The V end lost 7 bases, the J end lost 7 bases, and 19 bases lay between the germline ends. This CDR3 has 15 residues. The CDR3 DNA sequence: TGTGCCAGCACCCACCTGGGGGAGTCCCACGGGGAGCTGTTTTTT. Protein product: CASTHLGESHGELFF.

This clonotype was counted between two and nine times. The V call is TRBV7-9, the J call TRBJ2-7; D may match TRBD1 or TRBD2 (5 bases each). The CDR3 loop spans 15 amino acids. Germline V lookup: CDR1 SEHNR, CDR2 FQNEAQ (reference sequence). V lost 5 bases, J lost 0 bases, and 14 bases lay in between. This chain's CDR3 is CASSPRGRSSYEQYF. The CDR3 DNA sequence: TGTGCCAGCAGCCCCCGGGGACGGAGCTCCTACGAGCAGTACTTC.

This clonotype has more than one count but fewer than ten. CDR3 coding DNA: TGTGCCAGCAGCTTAGCGATGAGGCGTGAAGCTTTCTTT. This encodes CASSLAMRREAFF. V gene TRBV7-2 combines with J gene TRBJ1-1; no clear D. Germline-derived CDR1 and CDR2 are SGHTA and FQGNSA. The CDR3 has 13 amino acids. Trimming removed 0 bases from V and 7 bases from J, with 9 bases in between.

This clonotype was seen at least ten times. The chain uses TRBV27 and TRBJ1-1, with 10 bases matching TRBD1. V dropped 5 bases and J dropped 13; count of bases not matched to a gene: 10. This CDR3 region has 13 residues. The germline gives CDR1 MNHEY, CDR2 SMNVEV (reference sequence). CDR3: CASSPTGGINDFF. In DNA, the CDR3 is TGTGCCAGCAGTCCGACAGGGGGCATAAATGATTTCTTT.

About this clonotype: One base away lies a much larger clone, so this may be a sequencing read error. The genes are TRBV5-1 and TRBJ1-5; the D gene is possibly TRBD1 (5 bases). The CDR3 length is 16 residues. Trimming left V 2 bases short and J 5 bases short, with 17 bases between. The germline CDR1 and CDR2 sequences are SGHRS and YFSETQ. CDR3 in DNA: TGCGCCAGCAGCTTAGGTCTTGCAGGGTTCGATCAGCCCCAGCATTTT. The encoded protein is CASSLGLAGFDQPQHF.

The V call is TRBV20-1, the J call TRBJ2-4; D is uncertain. The CDR3 spans 15 residues. Germline values: CDR1 DFQATT, CDR2 SNEGSKA (reference sequence). Trimming cost V 5 bases and J 0 bases, with 14 bases left between them. The CDR3 loop reads CSAASGVLAKNIQYF. CDR3 nucleotides: TGCAGTGCTGCGAGTGGGGTACTAGCCAAAAACATTCAGTACTTC.

This clonotype was counted many times. The chain combines TRBV11-2 with TRBJ2-2; TRBD1 matches at 8 bases. Germline V gene data show CDR1 as SGHAT and CDR2 as FQNNGV. V gave up 6 bases and J gave up 5 bases; unmatched junction bases: 5. CDR3 length: 14 amino acids. The CDR3 loop reads CASRRTGMTGELFF. CDR3 bases: TGTGCCAGCAGACGGACAGGGATGACCGGGGAGCTGTTTTTT.